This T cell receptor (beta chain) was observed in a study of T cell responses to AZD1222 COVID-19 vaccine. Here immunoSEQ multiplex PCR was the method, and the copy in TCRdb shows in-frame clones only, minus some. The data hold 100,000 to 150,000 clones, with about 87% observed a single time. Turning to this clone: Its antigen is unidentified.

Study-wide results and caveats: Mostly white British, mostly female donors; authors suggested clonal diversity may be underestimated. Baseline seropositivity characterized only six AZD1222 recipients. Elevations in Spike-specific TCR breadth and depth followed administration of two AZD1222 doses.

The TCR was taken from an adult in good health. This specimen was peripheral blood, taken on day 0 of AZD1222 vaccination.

In nucleotides, the CDR3 is TGTGCCAGCAGCCAAGATAGTCGCCCCGAGGCAGGGGATTCACCCCTCCACTTT. This sequence encodes CASSQDSRPEAGDSPLHF. V usage is TRBV4-2 and J usage is TRBJ1-6; weak D call: TRBD1 (6 bases). The CDR3 runs to 18 residues. Deletions cut 0 bases from V and 8 bases from J, with 20 bases between. Germline CDR1 is LGHNA and CDR2 is YNFKEQ.